The present entry profiles one T cell receptor (beta chain) with its context. Germline V lookup: CDR1 GTSNPN, CDR2 SVGIG (reference sequence). The CDR3 contains 15 residues. Trimming took 1 base from V and 5 from J; bases not matched to a gene: 10. This entry comes from a study of cytotoxic CD8 clonotypes in ibrutinib-treated CLL. Assay used: immunoSEQ multiplex PCR; TCRdb lists only in-frame clones, some missing. This repertoire shows over 140,000 clones, 65% to 85% found once; its top ten account for about 7.4%. The source is a human donor with chronic lymphocytic leukemia. Specimen: PBMCs, collected after 36 months of ibrutinib treatment. V usage is TRBV30 and J usage is TRBJ1-1, with 7 positions matching TRBD1. CDR3 loop: CAWSGNTQGRTEAFF. CDR3 coding DNA: TGTGCCTGGAGTGGAAATACACAGGGGAGGACTGAAGCTTTCTTT.